The table lists the clone carrying this T cell receptor (beta chain) with many counts. Its antigen is undetermined. This sample is drawn from a study of T cells in Graves' hyperthyroidism and ophthalmopathy. Study background: At the time of initial diagnosis and before any treatment, peripheral blood was collected.

Study outcomes and limitations: The model foresaw ophthalmopathy a median roughly 6.6 months prior to onset.

Germline V gives CDR1 SGHAT, CDR2 FQNNGV. This CDR3 has 16 amino acids. With 6 bases clipped from V and 3 bases from J, the junction kept 9 bases outside the gene matches. Under 3 months was the duration of disease in ophthalmopathy patients, who also had a Clinical Activity Score of at least 3 and a NOSPECS grade of at least 4. Those patients with uncontrolled infection, other autoimmune disease, pregnancy or lactation were excluded. Amplified TCR beta CDR3 regions derived from RNA transcripts. An initial round of RT-PCR targeting the TCR CDR3 relied on the HTBI primer set. TCRdb re-derived calls from the multiplex PCR reads in MiXCR, one entry per CDR3 protein. This sample carries about 250,000 distinct CDR3 sequences, roughly 22% of them seen once, and the ten largest clones take 50% to 75%.

The V and J genes are TRBV11-2 and TRBJ2-3; 10 nucleotides align to TRBD2. Input material: blood. This TCR was sampled from a man aged 30-40 years with Graves' ophthalmopathy. The CDR3 coding sequence is TGTGCCAGCAGACCTCGAGCTAGCGGGAGTACAGATACGCAGTATTTT. Amino acids: CASRPRASGSTDTQYF.